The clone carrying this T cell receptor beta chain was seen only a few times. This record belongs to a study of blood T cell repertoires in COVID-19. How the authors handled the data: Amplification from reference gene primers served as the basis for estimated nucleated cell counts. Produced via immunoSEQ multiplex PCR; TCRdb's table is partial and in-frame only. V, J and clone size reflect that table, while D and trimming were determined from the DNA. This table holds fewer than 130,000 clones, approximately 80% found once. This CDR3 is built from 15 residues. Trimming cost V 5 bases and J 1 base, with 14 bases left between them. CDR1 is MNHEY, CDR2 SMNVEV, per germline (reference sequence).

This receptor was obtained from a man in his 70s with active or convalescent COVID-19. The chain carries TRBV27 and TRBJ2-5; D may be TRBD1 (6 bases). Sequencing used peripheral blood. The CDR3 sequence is CASSKAQGGQETQYF. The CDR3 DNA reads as TGTGCCAGCAGTAAGGCACAGGGTGGCCAAGAGACCCAGTACTTC.